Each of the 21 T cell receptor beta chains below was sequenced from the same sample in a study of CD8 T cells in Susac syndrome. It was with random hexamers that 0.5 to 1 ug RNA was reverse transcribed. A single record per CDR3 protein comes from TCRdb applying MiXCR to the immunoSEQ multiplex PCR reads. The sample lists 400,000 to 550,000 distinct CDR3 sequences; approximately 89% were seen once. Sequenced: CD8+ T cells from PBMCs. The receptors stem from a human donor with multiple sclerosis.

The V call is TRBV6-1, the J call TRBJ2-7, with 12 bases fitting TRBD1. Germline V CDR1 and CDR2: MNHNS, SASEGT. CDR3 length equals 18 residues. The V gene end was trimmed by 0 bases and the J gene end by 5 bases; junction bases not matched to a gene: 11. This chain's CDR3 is CASSEALYGTGGTHEQYF. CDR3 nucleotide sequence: TGTGCCAGCAGTGAAGCGTTGTACGGGACAGGGGGCACCCACGAGCAGTACTTC.

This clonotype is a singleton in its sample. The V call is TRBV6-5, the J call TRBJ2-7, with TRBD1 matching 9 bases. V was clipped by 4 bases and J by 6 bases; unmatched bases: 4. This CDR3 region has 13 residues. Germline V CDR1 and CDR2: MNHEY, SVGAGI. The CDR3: CASSSDRGAEQYF. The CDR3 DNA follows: TGTGCCAGCAGTTCCGACAGGGGGGCCGAGCAGTACTTC.

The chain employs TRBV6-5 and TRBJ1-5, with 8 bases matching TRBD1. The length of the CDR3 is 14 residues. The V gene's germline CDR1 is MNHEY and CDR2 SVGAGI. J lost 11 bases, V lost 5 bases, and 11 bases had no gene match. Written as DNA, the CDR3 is TGTGCCAGCAGTGCCGGGACAGGCGCCGACGCCCAGCATTTT. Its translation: CASSAGTGADAQHF.

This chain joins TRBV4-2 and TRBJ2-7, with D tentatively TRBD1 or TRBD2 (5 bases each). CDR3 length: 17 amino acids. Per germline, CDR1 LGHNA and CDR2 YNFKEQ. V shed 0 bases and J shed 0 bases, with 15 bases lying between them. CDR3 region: CASSQDLGGGTSYEQYF. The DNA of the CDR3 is TGTGCCAGCAGCCAAGATCTCGGTGGGGGTACCTCCTACGAGCAGTACTTC.

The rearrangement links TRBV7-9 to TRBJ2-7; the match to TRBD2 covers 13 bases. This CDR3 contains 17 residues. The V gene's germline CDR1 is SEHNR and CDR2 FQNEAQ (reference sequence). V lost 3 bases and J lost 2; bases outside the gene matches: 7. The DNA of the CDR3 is TGTGCCAGCAGCTTCGGGCTGGGACTAGCGGGAACCTACGAGCAGTACTTC. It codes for CASSFGLGLAGTYEQYF. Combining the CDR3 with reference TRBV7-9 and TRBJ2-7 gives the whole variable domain DTGVSQNPRHKITKRGQNVTFRCDPISEHNRLYWYRQTLGQGPEFLTYFQNEAQLEKSRLLSDRFSAERPKGSFSTLEIQRTEQGDSAMYLCASSFGLGLAGTYEQYFGPGTRLTVT.

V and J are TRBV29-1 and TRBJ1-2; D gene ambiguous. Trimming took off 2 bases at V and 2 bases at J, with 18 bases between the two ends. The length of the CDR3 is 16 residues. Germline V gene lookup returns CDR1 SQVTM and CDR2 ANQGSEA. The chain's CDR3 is CSVESFRPEKNYGYTF. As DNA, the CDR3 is TGCAGCGTTGAATCGTTTCGGCCAGAGAAAAACTATGGCTACACCTTC.

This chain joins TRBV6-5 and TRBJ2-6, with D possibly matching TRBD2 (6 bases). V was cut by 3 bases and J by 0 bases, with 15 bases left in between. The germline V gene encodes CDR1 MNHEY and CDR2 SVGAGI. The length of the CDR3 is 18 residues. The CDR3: CASSYVREAISGANVLTF. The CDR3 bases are TGTGCCAGCAGTTATGTCAGGGAGGCAATCTCTGGGGCCAACGTCCTGACTTTC.

CDR3 sequence: CASSISVGGHGYTF. CDR3 DNA: TGTGCCAGTAGTATTTCCGTAGGGGGCCATGGCTACACCTTC. The chain employs TRBV19 and TRBJ1-2; 7 bases match TRBD1. The CDR3 extends over 14 amino acids. CDR1 LNHDA and CDR2 SQIVND come from the germline V gene (reference sequence). Losses at the gene ends were 3 bases for V and 6 bases for J; bases not matched to a gene: 7.

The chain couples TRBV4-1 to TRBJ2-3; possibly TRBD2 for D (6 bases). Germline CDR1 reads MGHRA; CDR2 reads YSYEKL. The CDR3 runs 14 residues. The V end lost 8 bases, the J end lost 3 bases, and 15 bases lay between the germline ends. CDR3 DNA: TGCGCCAGCTCCGACGAGCGGGTGACAGATACGCAGTATTTT. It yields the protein CASSDERVTDTQYF.

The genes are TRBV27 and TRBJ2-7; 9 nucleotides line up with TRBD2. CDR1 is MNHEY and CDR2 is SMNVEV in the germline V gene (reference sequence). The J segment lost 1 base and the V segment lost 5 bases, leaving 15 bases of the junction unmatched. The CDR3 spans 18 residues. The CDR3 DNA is TGTGCCAGCAGTCTACAAGCGGGGGGCGTTACCCGATCCTACGAGCAGTACTTC. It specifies CASSLQAGGVTRSYEQYF.

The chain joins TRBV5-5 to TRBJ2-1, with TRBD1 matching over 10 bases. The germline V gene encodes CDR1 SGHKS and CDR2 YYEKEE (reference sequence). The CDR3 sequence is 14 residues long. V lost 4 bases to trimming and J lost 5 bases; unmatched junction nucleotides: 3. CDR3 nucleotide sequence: TGTGCCAGCAGCGAGGGACAGGGGAACAATGAGCAGTTCTTC. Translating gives CASSEGQGNNEQFF.

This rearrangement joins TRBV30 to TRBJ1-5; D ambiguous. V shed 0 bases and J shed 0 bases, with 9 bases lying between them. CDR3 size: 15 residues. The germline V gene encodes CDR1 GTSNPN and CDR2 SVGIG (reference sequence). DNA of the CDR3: TGTGCCTGGAGTGTAGAGGGATATAGCAATCAGCCCCAGCATTTT. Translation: CAWSVEGYSNQPQHF.

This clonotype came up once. The CDR3 sequence is CASTRPFYNEQFF. The DNA for the CDR3 is TGTGCCAGTACGCGGCCCTTTTACAATGAGCAGTTCTTC. The chain recombines TRBV19 with TRBJ2-1; D unclear. This CDR3 is 13 amino acids long. CDR1 and CDR2 (germline): LNHDA, SQIVND (reference sequence). V shed 7 bases and J shed 4 bases, with 11 bases lying between them.

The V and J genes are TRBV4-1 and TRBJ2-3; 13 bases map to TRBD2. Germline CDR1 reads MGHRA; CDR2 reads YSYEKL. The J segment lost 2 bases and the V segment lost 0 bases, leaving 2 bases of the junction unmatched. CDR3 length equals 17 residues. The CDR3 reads CASSQDGTSGDTDTQYF. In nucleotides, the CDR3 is TGCGCCAGCAGCCAAGATGGGACTAGCGGGGACACAGATACGCAGTATTTT.

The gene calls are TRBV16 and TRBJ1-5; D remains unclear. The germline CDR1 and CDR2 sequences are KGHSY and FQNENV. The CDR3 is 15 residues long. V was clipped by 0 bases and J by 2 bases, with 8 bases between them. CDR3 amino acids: CASSQSLLGNQPQHF. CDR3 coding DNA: TGTGCCAGCAGCCAATCACTCCTAGGCAATCAGCCCCAGCATTTT.

The CDR3 region has the DNA TGTGCCACTATTGGGCGGATGGAAGCTTTCTTT. Amino acids: CATIGRMEAFF. This chain connects TRBV19 to TRBJ1-1; D is unresolved. V was cut by 10 bases and J by 8 bases, with 14 bases left in between. Germline V lookup: CDR1 LNHDA, CDR2 SQIVND (reference sequence). The CDR3 has 11 amino acids.

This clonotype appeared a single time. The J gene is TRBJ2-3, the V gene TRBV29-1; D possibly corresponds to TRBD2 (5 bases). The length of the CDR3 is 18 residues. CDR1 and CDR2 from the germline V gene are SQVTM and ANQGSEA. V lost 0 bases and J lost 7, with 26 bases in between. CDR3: CSVEDTPRLFLTHYTQYF. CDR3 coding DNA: TGCAGCGTTGAAGACACTCCGAGACTATTTCTAACCCACTATACGCAGTATTTT.

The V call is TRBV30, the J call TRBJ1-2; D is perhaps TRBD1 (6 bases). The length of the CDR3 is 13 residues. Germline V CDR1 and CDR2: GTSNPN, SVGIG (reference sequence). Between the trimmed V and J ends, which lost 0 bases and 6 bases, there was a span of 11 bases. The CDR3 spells CAWSVGGAHGYTF. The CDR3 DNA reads TGTGCCTGGAGTGTAGGGGGGGCGCATGGCTACACCTTC.

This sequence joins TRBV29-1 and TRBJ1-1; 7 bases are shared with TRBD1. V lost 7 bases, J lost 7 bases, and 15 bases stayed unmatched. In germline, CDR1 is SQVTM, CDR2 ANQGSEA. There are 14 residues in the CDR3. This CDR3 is CSAKGDSWMGEAFF. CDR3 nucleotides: TGCAGCGCCAAAGGGGACAGCTGGATGGGTGAAGCTTTCTTT.

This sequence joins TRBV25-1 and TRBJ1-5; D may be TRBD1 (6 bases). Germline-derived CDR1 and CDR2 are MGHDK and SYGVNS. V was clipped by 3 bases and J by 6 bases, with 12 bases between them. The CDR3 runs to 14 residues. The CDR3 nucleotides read TGTGCCAGCAGTGACCAGGGGCAGGGTCAGCCCCAGCATTTT. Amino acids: CASSDQGQGQPQHF.

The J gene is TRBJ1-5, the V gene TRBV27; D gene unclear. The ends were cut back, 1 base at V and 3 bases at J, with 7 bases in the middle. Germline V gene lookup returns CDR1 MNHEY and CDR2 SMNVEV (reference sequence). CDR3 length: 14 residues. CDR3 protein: CASSLLGDNQPQHF. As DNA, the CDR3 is TGTGCCAGCAGTTTATTGGGAGACAATCAGCCCCAGCATTTT.